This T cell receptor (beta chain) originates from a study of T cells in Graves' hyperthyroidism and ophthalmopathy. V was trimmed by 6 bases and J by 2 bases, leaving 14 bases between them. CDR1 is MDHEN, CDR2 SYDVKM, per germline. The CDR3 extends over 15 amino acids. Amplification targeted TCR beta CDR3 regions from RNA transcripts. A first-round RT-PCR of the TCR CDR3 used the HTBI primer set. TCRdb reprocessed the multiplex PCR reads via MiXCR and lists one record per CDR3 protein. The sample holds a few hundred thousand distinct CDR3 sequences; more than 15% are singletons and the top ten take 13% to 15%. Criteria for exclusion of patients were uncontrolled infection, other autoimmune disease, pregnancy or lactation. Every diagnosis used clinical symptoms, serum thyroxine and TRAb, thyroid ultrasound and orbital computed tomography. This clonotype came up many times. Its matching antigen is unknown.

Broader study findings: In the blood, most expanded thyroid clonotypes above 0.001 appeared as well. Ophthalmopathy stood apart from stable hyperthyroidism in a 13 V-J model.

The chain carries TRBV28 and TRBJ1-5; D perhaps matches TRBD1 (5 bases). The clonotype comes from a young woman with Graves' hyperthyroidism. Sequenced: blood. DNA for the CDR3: TGTGCCAGCAGACCGGGACCCCCAGGCAATCAGCCCCAGCATTTT. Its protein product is CASRPGPPGNQPQHF. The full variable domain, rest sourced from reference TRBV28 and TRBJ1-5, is DVKVTQSSRYLVKRTGEKVFLECVQDMDHENMFWYRQDPGLGLRLIYFSYDVKMKEKGDIPEGYSVSREKKERFSLILESASTNQTSMYLCASRPGPPGNQPQHFGDGTRLSIL.